These T cell receptor beta chains were read from a single sample in a study of a mutant IDH1 vaccine in newly diagnosed glioma. The antigens of these receptors remain unknown. Sequencing was performed with immunoSEQ multiplex PCR; in TCRdb, only in-frame clones are kept and a portion is missing. The table records approximately 60,000 clones, roughly nine tenths of them present only once. The source material was PBMCs, sampled from a glioma patient whose treatment included an IDH1 peptide vaccine. Every receptor here comes from a man aged 40-50 years with glioma. Each CDR3 is given with its conserved first and last residue. The D gene is left open where the match is weak. The size entry is marked missing in some rows and otherwise reads once, few, many or a size class.

size: .; V: TRBV27; D: TRBD1; J: TRBJ2-7; DNA: TGTGCCAGCAAGGAAAACAGGGGATTCTCCTACGAGCAGTACTTC; CDR3: CASKENRGFSYEQYF
size: .; V: TRBV6-5; D: TRBD2; J: TRBJ2-7; DNA: TGTGCCAGCAGTTGGGTAGCGGGGGCAACCTACGAGCAGTACTTC; CDR3: CASSWVAGATYEQYF
size: once; V: TRBV19; D: TRBD1; J: TRBJ1-2; DNA: TGTGCCAGTAGTCCTTGGACAGGGGACGCCTATGGCTACACCTTC; CDR3: CASSPWTGDAYGYTF
size: .; V: TRBV5-1; D: .; J: TRBJ2-3; DNA: TGCGCCAGCAGCTTGGGGTCTCCCACAGATACGCAGTATTTT; CDR3: CASSLGSPTDTQYF
size: .; V: TRBV7-8; D: .; J: TRBJ2-7; DNA: TGTGCCAGCAGCCCCCCGGCGCAGGCGCAGTACTTC; CDR3: CASSPPAQAQYF
size: .; V: TRBV6-6; D: TRBD1; J: TRBJ1-2; DNA: TGTGCCAGCCGGACCGGGACAGGGGCTATTGGCTACACCTTC; CDR3: CASRTGTGAIGYTF
size: .; V: TRBV4-2; D: .; J: TRBJ1-1; DNA: TGTGCCAGCAGCCAAGACAGGGGACTGAACACTGAAGCTTTCTTT; CDR3: CASSQDRGLNTEAFF
size: .; V: TRBV7-6; D: .; J: TRBJ2-7; DNA: TGTGCCAGCAGCCCGGGGCCGACGGAGAACTACGAGCAGTACTTC; CDR3: CASSPGPTENYEQYF
size: .; V: TRBV25-1; D: TRBD1; J: TRBJ2-5; DNA: TGTGCCAGCAGTGATAACAGGGGTGAAGAGACCCAGTACTTC; CDR3: CASSDNRGEETQYF
size: .; V: TRBV21-1; D: .; J: TRBJ1-4; DNA: TGTGCCAGCAGCAAAGGCGAGACAGGGGGAGCAACTAATGAAAAACTGTTTTTT; CDR3: CASSKGETGGATNEKLFF
size: .; V: TRBV7-6; D: .; J: TRBJ2-3; DNA: TGTGCCAGCAGCGGGGACCGCACAGATACGCAGTATTTT; CDR3: CASSGDRTDTQYF
size: once; V: TRBV11-2; D: .; J: TRBJ2-7; DNA: TGTGCCAGCAGGCCTATATCAGGGGCTCCCTACGAGCAGTACTTC; CDR3: CASRPISGAPYEQYF
size: .; V: TRBV9; D: TRBD1; J: TRBJ1-1; DNA: TGTGCCAGCAGCCCCCGACAGGGAGGGAACACTGAAGCTTTCTTT; CDR3: CASSPRQGGNTEAFF
size: .; V: TRBV7-9; D: .; J: TRBJ1-2; DNA: TGTGCCAGCAGTCTTTCGTCGGGGGACGGCTACACCTTC; CDR3: CASSLSSGDGYTF
size: .; V: TRBV27; D: TRBD2; J: TRBJ2-7; DNA: TGTGCCAGCAGTTTATGGGGAAGCGGGAGTTCCCTCTACGAGCAGTACTTC; CDR3: CASSLWGSGSSLYEQYF
size: .; V: TRBV7-2; D: .; J: TRBJ1-5; DNA: TGTGCCAGCAGCTCCCGCGGGTACGGCAATCAGCCCCAGCATTTT; CDR3: CASSSRGYGNQPQHF
size: .; V: TRBV7-9; D: .; J: TRBJ2-7; DNA: TGTGCCAGCAGCACCGCGGGACGGCTGATTGACGAGCAGTACTTC; CDR3: CASSTAGRLIDEQYF
size: .; V: TRBV6-5; D: TRBD1; J: TRBJ1-2; DNA: TGTGCCAGCAGAGACCAGGGGGCTAAGAACTATGGCTACACCTTC; CDR3: CASRDQGAKNYGYTF
size: few; V: TRBV7-6; D: TRBD2; J: TRBJ2-5; DNA: TGTGCCAGCAGCTTAGGGGTGGGAGGGCCTGAGACCCAGTACTTC; CDR3: CASSLGVGGPETQYF